The 29 T cell receptor beta chains in this list originate from one sample, sequenced in a study of shared clonotypes between healthy human individuals. Assay: immunoSEQ multiplex PCR; the TCRdb copy retains only in-frame clones and omits some. This table has over a million clones, around 95% appearing once. What was sequenced was naive CD4+ T cells sorted from blood. Subset of the sample: CD45RA+ positively selected. These receptors were taken from a man younger than 40 in good health.

The rearrangement uses TRBV5-1 and TRBJ2-7; D assignment may be TRBD1 or TRBD2 (6 bases each). Trimming took off 3 bases at V and 11 bases at J, with 15 bases between the two ends. Germline V gene data show CDR1 as SGHRS and CDR2 as YFSETQ. CDR3 length equals 12 residues. CDR3 sequence: CASSSSGAMEYF. The DNA for the CDR3 is TGCGCCAGCAGCTCCTCGGGGGCGATGGAGTACTTC. The complete variable domain, with remaining parts taken from reference TRBV5-1 and TRBJ2-7, reads KAGVTQTPRYLIKTRGQQVTLSCSPISGHRSVSWYQQTPGQGLQFLFEYFSETQRNKGNFPGRFSGRQFSNSRSEMNVSTLELGDSALYLCASSSSGAMEYFGPGTRLTVT.

This sequence joins TRBV28 and TRBJ2-7; D is ambiguous. The ends were cut back, 3 bases at V and 0 bases at J, with 9 bases in the middle. The CDR3 runs to 14 residues. Germline assignment: CDR1 MDHEN and CDR2 SYDVKM. The CDR3 region is CASSFVGVSYEQYF. The CDR3, as DNA: TGTGCCAGCAGTTTCGTCGGAGTCTCCTACGAGCAGTACTTC.

This chain connects TRBV7-9 to TRBJ2-3; 9 nucleotides agree with TRBD2. The trim removed 5 bases at V and 6 bases at J, leaving 15 bases unmatched. Germline CDR1 reads SEHNR; CDR2 reads FQNEAQ (reference sequence). CDR3 length equals 17 residues. In nucleotides, the CDR3 is TGTGCCAGCAGCCGGTCTGGGAGCGGGAGGTTCGTTGATACGCAGTATTTT. Translation: CASSRSGSGRFVDTQYF.

The chain joins TRBV27 to TRBJ2-5, with D possibly being TRBD2 (6 bases). Germline V gives CDR1 MNHEY, CDR2 SMNVEV (reference sequence). V lost 4 bases and J 3 bases, leaving 15 bases between the germline ends. This CDR3 region has 15 residues. CDR3 residues: CASSSRGGMEETQYF. CDR3 DNA: TGTGCCAGCAGTTCGAGGGGAGGTATGGAAGAGACCCAGTACTTC.

To note about this clone: The sample holds other DNA sequences that translate to the same CDR3. J is TRBJ2-1 and V is TRBV5-1, with a possible D match to TRBD1 (5 bases). The ends were cut back, 0 bases at V and 3 bases at J, with 13 bases in the middle. The length of the CDR3 is 16 residues. Per the germline V gene, CDR1 is SGHRS and CDR2 is YFSETQ. The CDR3 region has the DNA TGCGCCAGCAGCTTGGCCCCCGGGCAGGGCTACAATGAGCAGTTCTTC. Protein sequence: CASSLAPGQGYNEQFF.

The chain joins TRBV15 to TRBJ1-3; D gene uncertain. V was trimmed by 1 base and J by 1 base, leaving 8 bases between them. Germline V gene lookup returns CDR1 LNHNV and CDR2 YYDKDF (reference sequence). This CDR3 has 15 amino acids. CDR3 coding DNA: TGTGCCACCAGCAGAGGGTCGGAATCTGGAAACACCATATATTTT. Protein: CATSRGSESGNTIYF.

The CDR3 region is CASSPLTYNEQFF. The CDR3 region has the DNA TGTGCCAGCTCACCCTTAACCTACAATGAGCAGTTCTTC. V usage is TRBV18 and J usage is TRBJ2-1; no firm D call. The CDR3 is 13 residues long. Germline V lookup: CDR1 KGHSH, CDR2 LQKENI. V lost 3 bases to trimming and J lost 2 bases, with 5 bases between them.

J is TRBJ2-1 and V is TRBV7-3, with 11 bases aligning to TRBD2. The germline V gene has CDR1 SGHTA and CDR2 FQGTGA. The CDR3 consists of 14 residues. After removal of 5 bases from V and 9 bases from J, the junction contained 6 bases not matched to a gene. CDR3 DNA sequence: TGTGCCAGCAGCCCCGGGACTAGCGGCCGTGAGCAGTTCTTC. Protein sequence: CASSPGTSGREQFF. The variable domain in full, with the rest retrieved from reference TRBV7-3 and TRBJ2-1, is GAGVSQTPSNKVTEKGKYVELRCDPISGHTALYWYRQSLGQGPEFLIYFQGTGAADDSGLPNDRFFAVRPEGSVSTLKIQRTERGDSAVYLCASSPGTSGREQFFGPGTRLTVL.

J is TRBJ2-1 and V is TRBV27; D gene ambiguous. CDR3 length: 16 amino acids. Trimming cost V 3 bases and J 3 bases, with 15 bases left between them. CDR1 is MNHEY and CDR2 is SMNVEV in the germline V gene (reference sequence). The chain's CDR3 is CASSFTVDQNYNEQFF. The CDR3 coding sequence is TGTGCCAGCAGTTTTACGGTGGACCAGAACTACAATGAGCAGTTCTTC.

The sample holds one count of this clone. The V and J genes are TRBV7-2 and TRBJ1-5; D is unresolved. The CDR3 contains 12 residues. Germline V gene data show CDR1 as SGHTA and CDR2 as FQGNSA. The V end lost 3 bases, the J end lost 6 bases, and 6 bases lay between the germline ends. CDR3 in amino acids: CASSLAIQPQHF. DNA of the CDR3: TGTGCCAGCAGCTTGGCCATTCAGCCCCAGCATTTT.

A single count supports this clone. V is TRBV11-2 and J is TRBJ2-3; no firm D call. The CDR3 is 16 amino acids. Trimming left V 2 bases short and J 2 bases short, with 14 bases between. Germline CDR1 and CDR2: SGHAT and FQNNGV. CDR3: CASSLRVSRSTDTQYF. The CDR3 coding sequence is TGTGCCAGCAGCTTAAGGGTGTCCCGATCCACAGATACGCAGTATTTT.

This chain uses TRBV5-1 with TRBJ1-3; tentatively, D is TRBD1 (6 bases). The length of the CDR3 is 17 residues. CDR1 and CDR2 (germline): SGHRS, YFSETQ. V shed 0 bases and J shed 2 bases, with 15 bases lying between them. The CDR3 DNA reads as TGCGCCAGCAGCTTGGGTCGGGGGCGGTTAGCTGGAAACACCATATATTTT. It yields the protein CASSLGRGRLAGNTIYF.

The chain uses TRBV30 and TRBJ2-1, with D perhaps TRBD1 or TRBD2 (5 bases each). CDR1 GTSNPN and CDR2 SVGIG come from the germline V gene (reference sequence). Trimming took 3 bases from V and 2 from J, leaving 11 bases between them. This CDR3 is 14 amino acids long. The CDR3 reads CAWSGDVAYNEQFF. Here the CDR3 DNA reads TGTGCCTGGAGCGGGGACGTTGCCTACAATGAGCAGTTCTTC.

Notes on this clone: Different DNA sequences within this sample yield the same CDR3. The chain joins TRBV29-1 to TRBJ2-1, with TRBD2 identical over 7 bases. The CDR3 runs to 14 residues. Germline lookup yields CDR1 SQVTM and CDR2 ANQGSEA. With 3 bases clipped from V and 4 bases from J, the junction kept 6 bases outside the gene matches. The CDR3 DNA follows: TGCAGCGTTGAGACGGGAGGAGGGTACAATGAGCAGTTCTTC. Amino acid sequence: CSVETGGGYNEQFF.

The DNA for the CDR3 is TGCGCCAGCAGCGACTCCATTGAGCAGTTCTTC. Residues: CASSDSIEQFF. The chain carries TRBV5-1 and TRBJ2-1, with unresolved D. CDR1 is SGHRS and CDR2 is YFSETQ in the germline V gene. The V and J ends lost 4 bases and 9 bases respectively, with 8 bases between them. The CDR3 contains 11 residues.

The chain links TRBV7-8 to TRBJ1-5, with D possibly being TRBD1 (6 bases). The ends were cut back, 5 bases at V and 0 bases at J, with 8 bases in the middle. The germline CDR1 and CDR2 sequences are SGHVS and FQNEAQ. The CDR3 consists of 14 residues. The CDR3: CASSGTRSNQPQHF. CDR3 in DNA: TGTGCCAGCAGCGGGACACGTAGCAATCAGCCCCAGCATTTT.

The rearrangement uses TRBV18 and TRBJ2-1, with 7 bases that match TRBD2. The germline V gene has CDR1 KGHSH and CDR2 LQKENI. This CDR3 comprises 18 residues. V dropped 7 bases and J dropped 1; count of bases not matched to a gene: 16. The CDR3 nucleotides read TGTGCCAGCTACTCTAGGCCTAGCGGTACCTTATCCTACAATGAGCAGTTCTTC. Protein product: CASYSRPSGTLSYNEQFF.

The V call is TRBV29-1, the J call TRBJ2-3; D is tentatively TRBD1 or TRBD2 (5 bases each). Germline CDR1 and CDR2: SQVTM and ANQGSEA. There are 15 residues in the CDR3. The V gene lost 5 bases and the J gene lost 3 bases, with 18 bases spanning the gap. The CDR3, as DNA: TGCAGCGTTATGGATTGGGGAGAGGGGACAGATACGCAGTATTTT. Its translation is CSVMDWGEGTDTQYF.

This clone was seen a single time. This chain links TRBV5-1 with TRBJ2-7; D gene ambiguous. Germline-derived CDR1 and CDR2 are SGHRS and YFSETQ. This CDR3 is 13 amino acids long. The V end lost 1 base, the J end lost 3 bases, and 8 bases lay between the germline ends. In nucleotides, the CDR3 is TGCGCCAGCAGCTTGAACCCGATCTACGAGCAGTACTTC. This codes for CASSLNPIYEQYF.

The J gene is TRBJ2-2, the V gene TRBV30, with D possibly being TRBD1 or TRBD2 (5 bases each). Germline V gene data show CDR1 as GTSNPN and CDR2 as SVGIG (reference sequence). The CDR3 is made up of 14 amino acids. V dropped 0 bases and J dropped 6 bases, with 11 bases sitting between them. CDR3 region: CAWSVGRRAGELFF. The DNA for the CDR3 is TGTGCCTGGAGTGTGGGACGTAGGGCCGGGGAGCTGTTTTTT. The whole variable domain, remainder taken from reference TRBV30 and TRBJ2-2, is SQTIHQWPATLVQPVGSPLSLECTVEGTSNPNLYWYRQAAGRGLQLLFYSVGIGQISSEVPQNLSASRPQDRQFILSSKKLLLSDSGFYLCAWSVGRRAGELFFGEGSRLTVL.

This chain uses TRBV5-1 with TRBJ2-7; TRBD1 aligns across 7 bases. CDR1 and CDR2 (germline): SGHRS, YFSETQ. The CDR3 extends over 14 amino acids. V gave up 3 bases and J gave up 6 bases; unmatched junction bases: 9. The CDR3 DNA follows: TGCGCCAGCAGCTCACAGGGGCCCCCGGGCGAGCAGTACTTC. The encoded protein is CASSSQGPPGEQYF.

The gene calls are TRBV12-2 and TRBJ2-2; the table assigns TRBD2, which was not confirmed against the DNA. TRBV12-2 is described as a pseudogene. The CDR3 runs to 15 residues. The CDR3 loop reads CASRPRGGGTGELFF. The DNA of the CDR3 is TGTGCAAGTCGCCCTCGGGGCGGAGGGACCGGGGAGCTGTTTTTT.

V usage is TRBV12-5 and J usage is TRBJ2-7, with D possibly matching TRBD2 (5 bases). Germline loops: CDR1 LGHNT, CDR2 FRNRAP. This CDR3 region has 13 residues. V lost 3 bases and J 0 bases, leaving 6 bases between the germline ends. The DNA of the CDR3 is TGTGCTAGTGGTTTCGGAGGCTCCTACGAGCAGTACTTC. It is translated as CASGFGGSYEQYF.

This chain links TRBV6-1 with TRBJ2-5; D remains unclear. CDR1 is MNHNS, CDR2 SASEGT, per germline. The CDR3 is 11 residues long. V lost 7 bases to trimming and J lost 9 bases, with 12 bases between them. The CDR3 sequence is CASTLDWAQYF. CDR3 sequence (DNA): TGTGCCAGCACCCTGGATTGGGCCCAGTACTTC.

The DNA of the CDR3 is TGCGCCAGCAGCCAAGGACAGTTCCTAGGGGATGGCTACACCTTC. Its protein product is CASSQGQFLGDGYTF. The V call is TRBV5-1, the J call TRBJ1-2; maybe TRBD1 (6 bases). Trimming pared 4 bases from V and 6 bases from J, leaving 19 bases between. This CDR3 region has 15 residues. Germline V gene data show CDR1 as SGHRS and CDR2 as YFSETQ.

V gene TRBV7-2 combines with J gene TRBJ1-1, with unresolved D. With 3 bases removed from V and 1 base from J, the gap between germline ends came to 9 bases. The CDR3 runs to 14 residues. Germline CDR1 SGHTA, CDR2 FQGNSA. This chain's CDR3 is CASSFGASNTEAFF. CDR3 coding DNA: TGTGCCAGCAGCTTCGGCGCCTCGAACACTGAAGCTTTCTTT.

This clone has a single count. The V and J genes are TRBV6-1 and TRBJ2-1; the match to TRBD2 covers 10 bases. Trimming took 7 bases from V and 8 from J; bases not matched to a gene: 8. The CDR3 is 14 amino acids. The germline CDR1 and CDR2 sequences are MNHNS and SASEGT. CDR3 in DNA: TGTGCCAGCAAAGCTAGCGGGAGTCACTATGAGCAGTTCTTC. Protein product: CASKASGSHYEQFF.

V usage is TRBV11-2 and J usage is TRBJ2-2; the D is unclear. CDR3 length: 13 residues. V was shortened by 5 bases and J by 6 bases, with 10 bases between the two germline ends. CDR1 and CDR2 (germline): SGHAT, FQNNGV. This CDR3 reads CASSAGLAGELFF. Written as DNA, the CDR3 is TGTGCCAGCAGCGCCGGGCTGGCCGGGGAGCTGTTTTTT.

This chain uses TRBV9 with TRBJ2-1; 13 bases are shared with TRBD2. Germline V CDR1 and CDR2: SGDLS, YYNGEE. V lost 4 bases, J lost 8 bases, and 6 bases stayed unmatched. This CDR3 has 15 amino acids. CDR3 bases: TGTGCCAGCAGCACGAGGACTAGCGGGAGTCATGAGCAGTTCTTC. Translation: CASSTRTSGSHEQFF.